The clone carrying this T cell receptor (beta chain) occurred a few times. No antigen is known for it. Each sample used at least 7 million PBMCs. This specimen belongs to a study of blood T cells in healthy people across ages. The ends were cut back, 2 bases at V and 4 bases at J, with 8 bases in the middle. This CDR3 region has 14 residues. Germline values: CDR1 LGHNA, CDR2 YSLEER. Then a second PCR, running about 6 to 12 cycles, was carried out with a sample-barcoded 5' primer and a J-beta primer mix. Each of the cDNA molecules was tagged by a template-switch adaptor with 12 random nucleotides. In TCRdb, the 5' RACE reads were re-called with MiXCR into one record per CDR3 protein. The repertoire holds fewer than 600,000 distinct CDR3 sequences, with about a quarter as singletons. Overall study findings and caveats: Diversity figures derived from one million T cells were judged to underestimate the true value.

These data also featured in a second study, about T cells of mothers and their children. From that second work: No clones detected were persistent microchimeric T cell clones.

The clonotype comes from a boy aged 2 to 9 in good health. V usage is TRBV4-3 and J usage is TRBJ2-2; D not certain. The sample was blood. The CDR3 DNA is TGCGCCAGCAGCCAATCTAGGGCCACCGGGGAGCTGTTTTTT. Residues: CASSQSRATGELFF.